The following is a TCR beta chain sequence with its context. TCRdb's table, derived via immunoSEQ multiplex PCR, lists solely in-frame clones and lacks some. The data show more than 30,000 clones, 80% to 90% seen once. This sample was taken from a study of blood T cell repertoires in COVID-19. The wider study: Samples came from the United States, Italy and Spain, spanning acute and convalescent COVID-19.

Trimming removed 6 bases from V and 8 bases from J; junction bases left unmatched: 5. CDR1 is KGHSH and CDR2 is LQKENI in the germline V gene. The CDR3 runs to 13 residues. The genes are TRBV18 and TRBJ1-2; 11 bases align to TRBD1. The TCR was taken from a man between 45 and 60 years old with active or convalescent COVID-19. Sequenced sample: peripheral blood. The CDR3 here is CASSQGQGDGYTF. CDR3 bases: TGTGCCAGCTCCCAGGGACAGGGGGACGGCTACACCTTC.